This entry features one T cell receptor (beta chain) sequence. The source of the sample is a study of blood T cells in healthy people across ages. Then a second PCR, running roughly 7 to 11 cycles, was carried out with a sample-barcoded 5' primer and a J-beta primer mix. Researchers report that a template-switch adaptor with 12 random nucleotides tagged each cDNA molecule. A single record per CDR3 protein comes from TCRdb applying MiXCR to the 5' RACE reads. Of around 1,000,000 distinct CDR3 sequences in the sample, about two fifths were seen once. This CDR3 region has 15 residues. The germline V gene encodes CDR1 LGHDT and CDR2 YNNKEL (reference sequence). V lost 4 bases and J lost 7; bases outside the gene matches: 6.

The chain links TRBV3-1 to TRBJ2-7; 14 bases line up with TRBD2. The TCR originated in a young man in good health. Sequencing used blood. Written as DNA, the CDR3 is TGTGCCAGCAGCCTGGGACTAGCGGGGGAAGATGAGCAGTACTTC. Translating it yields CASSLGLAGEDEQYF.